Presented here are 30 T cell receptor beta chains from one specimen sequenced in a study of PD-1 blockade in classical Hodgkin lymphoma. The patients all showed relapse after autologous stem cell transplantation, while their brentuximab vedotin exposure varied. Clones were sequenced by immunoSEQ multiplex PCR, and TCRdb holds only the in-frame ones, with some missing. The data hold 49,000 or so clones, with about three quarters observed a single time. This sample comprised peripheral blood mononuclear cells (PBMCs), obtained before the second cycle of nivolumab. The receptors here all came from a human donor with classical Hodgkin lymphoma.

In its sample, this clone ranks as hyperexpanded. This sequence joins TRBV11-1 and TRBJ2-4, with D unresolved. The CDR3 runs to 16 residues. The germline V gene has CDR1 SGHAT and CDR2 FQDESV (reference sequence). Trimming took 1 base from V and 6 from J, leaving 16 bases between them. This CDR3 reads CASSLDIRQLGNIQYF. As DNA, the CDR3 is TGTGCCAGCAGCTTAGACATTCGGCAGTTGGGAAACATTCAGTACTTC. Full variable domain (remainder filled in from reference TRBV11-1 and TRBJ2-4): EAEVAQSPRYKITEKSQAVAFWCDPISGHATLYWYRQILGQGPELLVQFQDESVVDDSQLPKDRFSAERLKGVDSTLKIQPAELGDSAMYLCASSLDIRQLGNIQYFGAGTRLSVL.

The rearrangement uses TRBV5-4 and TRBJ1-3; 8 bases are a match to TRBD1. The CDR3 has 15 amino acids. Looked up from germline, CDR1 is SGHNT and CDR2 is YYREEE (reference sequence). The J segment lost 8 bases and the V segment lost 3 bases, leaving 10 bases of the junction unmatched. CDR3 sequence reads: CASSSAGGSDYTIYF. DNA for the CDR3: TGTGCCAGCAGCTCTGCAGGGGGCTCTGATTACACCATATATTTT. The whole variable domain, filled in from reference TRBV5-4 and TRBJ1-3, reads ETGVTQSPTHLIKTRGQQVTLRCSSQSGHNTVSWYQQALGQGPQFIFQYYREEENGRGNFPPRFSGLQFPNYSSELNVNALELDDSALYLCASSSAGGSDYTIYFGEGSWLTVV.

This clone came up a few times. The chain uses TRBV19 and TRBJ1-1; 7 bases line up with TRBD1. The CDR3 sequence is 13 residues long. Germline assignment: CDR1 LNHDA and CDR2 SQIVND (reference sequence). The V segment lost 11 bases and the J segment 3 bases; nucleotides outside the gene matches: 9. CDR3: CAGKGQGDTEAFF. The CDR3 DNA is TGTGCCGGCAAGGGGCAGGGGGACACTGAAGCTTTCTTT.

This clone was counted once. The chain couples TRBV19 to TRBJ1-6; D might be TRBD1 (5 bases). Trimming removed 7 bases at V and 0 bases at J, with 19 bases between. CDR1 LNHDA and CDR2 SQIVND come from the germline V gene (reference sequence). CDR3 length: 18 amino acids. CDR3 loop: CASKRGDSRRSYNSPLHF. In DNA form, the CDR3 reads TGTGCCAGTAAAAGGGGAGACAGTAGGCGCTCCTATAATTCACCCCTCCACTTT.

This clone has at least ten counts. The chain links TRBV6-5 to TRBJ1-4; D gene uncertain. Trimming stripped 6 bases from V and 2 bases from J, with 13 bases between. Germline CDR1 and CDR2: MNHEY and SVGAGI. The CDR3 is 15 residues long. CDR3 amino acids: CASRPRSLTNEKLFF. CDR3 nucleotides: TGTGCCAGCAGACCTCGGAGTTTGACTAATGAAAAACTGTTTTTT.

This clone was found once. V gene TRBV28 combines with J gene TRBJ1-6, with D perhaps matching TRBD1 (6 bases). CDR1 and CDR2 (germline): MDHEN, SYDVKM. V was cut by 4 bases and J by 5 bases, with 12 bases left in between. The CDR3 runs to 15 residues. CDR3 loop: CASSSPGQDNSPLHF. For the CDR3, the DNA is TGTGCCAGCAGTTCTCCGGGACAAGATAATTCACCCCTCCACTTT.

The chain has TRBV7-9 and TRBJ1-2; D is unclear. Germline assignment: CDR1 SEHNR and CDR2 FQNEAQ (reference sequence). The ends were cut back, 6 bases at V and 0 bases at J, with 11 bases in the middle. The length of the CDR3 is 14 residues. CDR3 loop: CASRRGGSNYGYTF. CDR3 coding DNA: TGTGCCAGCAGGAGAGGAGGATCTAACTATGGCTACACCTTC.

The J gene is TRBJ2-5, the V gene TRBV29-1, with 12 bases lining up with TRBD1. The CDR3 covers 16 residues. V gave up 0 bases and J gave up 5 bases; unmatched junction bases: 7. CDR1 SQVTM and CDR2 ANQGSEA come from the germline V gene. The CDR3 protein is CSVEDPGTGGRETQYF. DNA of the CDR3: TGCAGCGTTGAAGATCCCGGGACAGGGGGCCGGGAGACCCAGTACTTC.

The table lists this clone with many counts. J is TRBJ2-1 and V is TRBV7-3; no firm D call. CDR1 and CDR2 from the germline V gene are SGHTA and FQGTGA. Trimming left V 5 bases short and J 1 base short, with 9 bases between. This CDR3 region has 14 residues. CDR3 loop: CASSPWASYNEQFF. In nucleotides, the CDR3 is TGTGCCAGCAGCCCGTGGGCTTCCTACAATGAGCAGTTCTTC.

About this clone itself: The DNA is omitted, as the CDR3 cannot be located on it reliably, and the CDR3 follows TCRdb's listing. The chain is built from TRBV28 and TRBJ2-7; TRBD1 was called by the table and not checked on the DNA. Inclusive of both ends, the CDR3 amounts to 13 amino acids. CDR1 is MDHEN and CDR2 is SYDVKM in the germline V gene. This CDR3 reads CASILEGAGEQYF.

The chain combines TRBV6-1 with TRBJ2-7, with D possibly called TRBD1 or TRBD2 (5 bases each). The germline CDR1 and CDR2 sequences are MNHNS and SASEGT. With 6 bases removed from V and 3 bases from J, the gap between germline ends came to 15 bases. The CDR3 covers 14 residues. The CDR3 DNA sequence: TGTGCCAGCAGCCCGTACGGGGCTAACTACGAGCAGTACTTC. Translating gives CASSPYGANYEQYF.

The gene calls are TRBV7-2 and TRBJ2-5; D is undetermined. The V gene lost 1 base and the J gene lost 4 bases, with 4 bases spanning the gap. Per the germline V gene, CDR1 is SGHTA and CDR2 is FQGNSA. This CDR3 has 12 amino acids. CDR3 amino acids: CASSLVPETQYF. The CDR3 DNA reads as TGTGCCAGCAGCTTAGTTCCAGAGACCCAGTACTTC.

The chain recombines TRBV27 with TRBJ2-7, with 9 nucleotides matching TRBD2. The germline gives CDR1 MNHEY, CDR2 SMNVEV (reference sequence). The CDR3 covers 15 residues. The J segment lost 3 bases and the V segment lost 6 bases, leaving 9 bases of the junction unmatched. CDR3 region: CASRSLAGPFYEQYF. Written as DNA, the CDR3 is TGTGCCAGCAGGAGCCTAGCGGGACCTTTCTACGAGCAGTACTTC.

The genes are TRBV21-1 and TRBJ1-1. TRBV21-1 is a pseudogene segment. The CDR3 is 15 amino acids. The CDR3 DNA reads TGTGCCAGCAGCAACGGCGGGGGTGGGAACACTGAAGCTTTCTTT. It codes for CASSNGGGGNTEAFF.

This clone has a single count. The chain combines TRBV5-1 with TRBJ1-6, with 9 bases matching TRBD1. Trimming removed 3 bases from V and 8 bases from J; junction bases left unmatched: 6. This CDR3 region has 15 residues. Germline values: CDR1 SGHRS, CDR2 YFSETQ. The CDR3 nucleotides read TGCGCCAGCAGCTCCTACAGGGGGCACGATTCACCCCTCCACTTT. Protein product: CASSSYRGHDSPLHF.

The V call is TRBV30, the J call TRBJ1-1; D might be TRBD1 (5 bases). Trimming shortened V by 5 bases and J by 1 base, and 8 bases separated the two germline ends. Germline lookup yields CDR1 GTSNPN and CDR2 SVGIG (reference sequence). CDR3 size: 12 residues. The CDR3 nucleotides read TGTGCCTGGTCGGGGCAGAACACTGAAGCTTTCTTT. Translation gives CAWSGQNTEAFF. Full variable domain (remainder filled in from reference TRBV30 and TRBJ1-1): SQTIHQWPATLVQPVGSPLSLECTVEGTSNPNLYWYRQAAGRGLQLLFYSVGIGQISSEVPQNLSASRPQDRQFILSSKKLLLSDSGFYLCAWSGQNTEAFFGQGTRLTVV.

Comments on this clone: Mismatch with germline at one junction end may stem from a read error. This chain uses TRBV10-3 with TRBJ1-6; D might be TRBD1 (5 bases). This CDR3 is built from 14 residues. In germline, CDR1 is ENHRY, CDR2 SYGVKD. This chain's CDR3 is CAITERGTGSPLHF. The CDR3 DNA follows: TGTGCCATCACTGAGCGGGGGACTGGTTCACCCCTCCACTTT.

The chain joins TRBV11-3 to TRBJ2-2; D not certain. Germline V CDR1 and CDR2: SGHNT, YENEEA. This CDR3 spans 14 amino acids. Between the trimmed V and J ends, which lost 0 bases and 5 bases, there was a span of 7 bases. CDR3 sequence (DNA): TGTGCCAGCAGCTTAGATCCTGGGACCGGGGAGCTGTTTTTT. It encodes CASSLDPGTGELFF.

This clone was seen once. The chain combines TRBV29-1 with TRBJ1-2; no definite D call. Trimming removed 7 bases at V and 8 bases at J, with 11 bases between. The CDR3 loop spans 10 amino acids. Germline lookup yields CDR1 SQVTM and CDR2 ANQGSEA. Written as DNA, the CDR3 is TGCAGCGATCTGTCGGAAGGCTACACCTTC. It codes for CSDLSEGYTF. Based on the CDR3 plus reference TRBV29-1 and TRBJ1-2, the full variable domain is SAVISQKPSRDICQRGTSLTIQCQVDSQVTMMFWYRQQPGQSLTLIATANQGSEATYESGFVIDKFPISRPNLTFSTLTVSNMSPEDSSIYLCSDLSEGYTFGSGTRLTVV.

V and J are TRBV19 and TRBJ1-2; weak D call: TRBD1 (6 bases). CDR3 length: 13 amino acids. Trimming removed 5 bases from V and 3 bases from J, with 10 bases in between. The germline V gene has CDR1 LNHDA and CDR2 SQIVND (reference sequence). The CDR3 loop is CASSRDTYYGYTF. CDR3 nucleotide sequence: TGTGCCAGTAGTCGGGACACGTACTATGGCTACACCTTC.

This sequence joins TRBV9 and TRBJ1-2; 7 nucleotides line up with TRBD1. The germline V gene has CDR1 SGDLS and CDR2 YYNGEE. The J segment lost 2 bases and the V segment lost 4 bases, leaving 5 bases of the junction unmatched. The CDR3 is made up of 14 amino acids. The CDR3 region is CASSQGQLNYGYTF. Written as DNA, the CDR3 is TGTGCCAGCAGCCAGGGACAGCTCAACTATGGCTACACCTTC.

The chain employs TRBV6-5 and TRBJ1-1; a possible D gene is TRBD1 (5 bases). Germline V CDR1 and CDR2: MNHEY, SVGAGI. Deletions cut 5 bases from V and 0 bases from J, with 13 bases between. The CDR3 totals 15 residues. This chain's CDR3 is CASSPGTALNTEAFF. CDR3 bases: TGTGCCAGCAGTCCAGGGACGGCCCTGAACACTGAAGCTTTCTTT.

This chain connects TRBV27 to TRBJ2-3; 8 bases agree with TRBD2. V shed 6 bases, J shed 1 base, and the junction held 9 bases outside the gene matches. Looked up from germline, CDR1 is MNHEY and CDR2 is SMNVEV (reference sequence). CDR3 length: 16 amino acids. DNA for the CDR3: TGTGCCAGCAGCTCCCCCCGGCGGGAGGGCACAGATACGCAGTATTTT. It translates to CASSSPRREGTDTQYF.

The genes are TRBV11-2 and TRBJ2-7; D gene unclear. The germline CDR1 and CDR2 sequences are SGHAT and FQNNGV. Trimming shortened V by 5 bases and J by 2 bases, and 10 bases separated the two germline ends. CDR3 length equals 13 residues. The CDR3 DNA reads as TGTGCCAGCAGCCGTGTGGGTGCCTACGAGCAGTACTTC. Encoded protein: CASSRVGAYEQYF.

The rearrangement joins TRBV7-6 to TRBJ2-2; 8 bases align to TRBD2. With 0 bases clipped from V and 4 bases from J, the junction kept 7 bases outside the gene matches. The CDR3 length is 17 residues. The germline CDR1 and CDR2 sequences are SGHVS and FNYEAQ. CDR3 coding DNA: TGTGCCAGCAGCTTAGCGCTCGCGGGAGGTATCACCGGGGAGCTGTTTTTT. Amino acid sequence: CASSLALAGGITGELFF.

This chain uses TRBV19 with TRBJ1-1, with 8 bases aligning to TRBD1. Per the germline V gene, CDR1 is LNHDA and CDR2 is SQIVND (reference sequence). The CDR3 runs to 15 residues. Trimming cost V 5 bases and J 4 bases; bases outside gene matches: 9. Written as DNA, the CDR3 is TGTGCCAGTAGTCACCCCCACACAGGGGGCACTGAAGCTTTCTTT. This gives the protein CASSHPHTGGTEAFF.

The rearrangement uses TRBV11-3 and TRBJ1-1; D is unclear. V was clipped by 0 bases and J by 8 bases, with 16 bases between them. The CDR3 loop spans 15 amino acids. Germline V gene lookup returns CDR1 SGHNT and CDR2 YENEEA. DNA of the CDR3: TGTGCCAGCAGCTTAGATCTCTCGGGTCGGCGGGAAGCTTTCTTT. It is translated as CASSLDLSGRREAFF.

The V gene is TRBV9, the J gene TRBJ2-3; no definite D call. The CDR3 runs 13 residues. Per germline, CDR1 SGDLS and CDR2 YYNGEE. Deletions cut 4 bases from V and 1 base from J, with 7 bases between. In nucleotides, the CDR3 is TGTGCCAGCAGCCTGGCGGGCACAGATACGCAGTATTTT. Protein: CASSLAGTDTQYF.

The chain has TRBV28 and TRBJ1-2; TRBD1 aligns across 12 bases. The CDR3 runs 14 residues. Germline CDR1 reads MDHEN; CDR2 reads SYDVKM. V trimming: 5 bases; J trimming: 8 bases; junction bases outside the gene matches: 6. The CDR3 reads CASSQGQGARGYTF. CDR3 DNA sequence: TGTGCCAGCAGTCAGGGACAGGGGGCGCGCGGCTACACCTTC.

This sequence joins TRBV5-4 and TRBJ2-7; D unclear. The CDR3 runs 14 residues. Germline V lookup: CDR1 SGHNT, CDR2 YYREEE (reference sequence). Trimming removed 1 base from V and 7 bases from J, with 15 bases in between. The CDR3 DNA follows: TGTGCCAGCAGCTTGTCAGCCGGCGGTCGGGAGCAGTACTTC. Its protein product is CASSLSAGGREQYF.